The entry that follows covers one T cell receptor (beta chain) sequence. Its antigen remains unidentified. PCR amplification relied on 60 Vbeta primers (plus 13 Jbeta primers). Libraries were prepared by immunoSEQ multiplex PCR; TCRdb keeps only in-frame clonotypes and omits some of them. Here the sample spans 130,000 to 150,000 clones, less than 10% being singletons. This entry belongs to a study of cytomegalovirus exposure and HLA in healthy donors. General study findings and limits: Donors were assumed by presence/absence analyses to have roughly uniform sequencing depth. Among the most significant clusters, several appeared linked to common viral pathogens in a later analysis.

The V segment lost 8 bases and the J segment 2 bases; nucleotides outside the gene matches: 5. The CDR3 length is 15 residues. Germline CDR1 and CDR2: MNHNS and SASEGT. The TCR comes from a male donor in good health and CMV-seronegative. Sequenced sample: PBMCs. This chain joins TRBV6-1 and TRBJ2-7, with TRBD2 matching over 14 bases. This chain's CDR3 is CASRGGLAGAYEQYF. CDR3 nucleotide sequence: TGTGCCAGCCGGGGGGGACTAGCGGGAGCCTACGAGCAGTACTTC.